The T cell receptor (beta chain) under discussion was sequenced for a study of shared clonotypes between healthy human individuals. V was clipped by 3 bases and J by 6 bases; unmatched bases: 8. This CDR3 contains 16 residues. Germline CDR1 and CDR2: SGDLS and YYNGEE. In the case of this clone: The antigen is unknown.

Replicate sorted-subset PCRs were loaded with approximately 200 ng DNA, about 31,000 T cell genomes. Source study methods: From ImmunoSEQ came sequences covering only the junction and carrying no quality scores, so filtering differed. TCRdb's copy holds only in-frame clones and misses some; the assay was immunoSEQ multiplex PCR. V, J and clone size are taken as reported in that table, and D and trimming were inferred from the DNA itself. Here the sample spans 1,500,000 or so clones, 95% to 97% being singletons. Study-wide results and limits: The study generally estimated greater richness for naive than memory subsets.

The sample was naive CD4+ T cells sorted from blood. Regarding subset: CD45RA+ positively selected. The source is a young man in good health. The chain is built from TRBV9 and TRBJ2-2, with 10 bases aligning to TRBD1. CDR3: CASSASGTGVPGELFF. CDR3 nucleotide sequence: TGTGCCAGCAGCGCCTCCGGGACAGGGGTTCCCGGGGAGCTGTTTTTT.